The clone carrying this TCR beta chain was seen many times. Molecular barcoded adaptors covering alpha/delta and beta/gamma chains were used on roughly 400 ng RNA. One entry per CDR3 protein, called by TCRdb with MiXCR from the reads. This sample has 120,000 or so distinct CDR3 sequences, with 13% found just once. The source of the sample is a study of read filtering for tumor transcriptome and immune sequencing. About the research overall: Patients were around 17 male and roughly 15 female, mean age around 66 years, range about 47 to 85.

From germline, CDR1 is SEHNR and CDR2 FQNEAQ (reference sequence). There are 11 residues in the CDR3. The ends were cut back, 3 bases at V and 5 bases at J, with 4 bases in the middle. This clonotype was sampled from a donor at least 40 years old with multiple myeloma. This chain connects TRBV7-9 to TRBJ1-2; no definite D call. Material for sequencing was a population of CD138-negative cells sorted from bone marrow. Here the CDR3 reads CASSLEYGYTF. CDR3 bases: TGTGCCAGCAGCTTGGAATATGGCTACACCTTC.